This T cell receptor (beta chain) was observed in a study of blood T cell repertoires in COVID-19. Study background: Donors in the United States, Italy and Spain gave samples during acute or convalescent COVID-19. T cells, B-cell-depleted T cells, or PBMCs provided the cDNA or gDNA that served as material.

V was trimmed by 5 bases and J by 5 bases, leaving 13 bases between them. The CDR3 has 13 residues. Germline assignment: CDR1 MDHEN and CDR2 SYDVKM. Per the original methods: Reference gene primer amplification gave estimated nucleated cell counts. The method was immunoSEQ multiplex PCR; TCRdb's version includes in-frame clones alone and lacks a portion of them. The D gene and trimming were derived from the DNA, and the V and J assignments and clone size from that table. The table records approximately 200,000 clones, roughly 80% of them present only once. This rearrangement joins TRBV28 to TRBJ2-7, with D possibly being TRBD2 (7 bases). The clonotype was recovered from a woman aged 25 to 39 who had recovered from COVID-19. Sequenced sample: peripheral blood. The CDR3 DNA is TGTGCCAGCAGTCCGGGGGGCCGTAACGAGCAGTACTTC. This gives the protein CASSPGGRNEQYF. Full variable domain (rest looked up from reference TRBV28 and TRBJ2-7): DVKVTQSSRYLVKRTGEKVFLECVQDMDHENMFWYRQDPGLGLRLIYFSYDVKMKEKGDIPEGYSVSREKKERFSLILESASTNQTSMYLCASSPGGRNEQYFGPGTRLTVT.